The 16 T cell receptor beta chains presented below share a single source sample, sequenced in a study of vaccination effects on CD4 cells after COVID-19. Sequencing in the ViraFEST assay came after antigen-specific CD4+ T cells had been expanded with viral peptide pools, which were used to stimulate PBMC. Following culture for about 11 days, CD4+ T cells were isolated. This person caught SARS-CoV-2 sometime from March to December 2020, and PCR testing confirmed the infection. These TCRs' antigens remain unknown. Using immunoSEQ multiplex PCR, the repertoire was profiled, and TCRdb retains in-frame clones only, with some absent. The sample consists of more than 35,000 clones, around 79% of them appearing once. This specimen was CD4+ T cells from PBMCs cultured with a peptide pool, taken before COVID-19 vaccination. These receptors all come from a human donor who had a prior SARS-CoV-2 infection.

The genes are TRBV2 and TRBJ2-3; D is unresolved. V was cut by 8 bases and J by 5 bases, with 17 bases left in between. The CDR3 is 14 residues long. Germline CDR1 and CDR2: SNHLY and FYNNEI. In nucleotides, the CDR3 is TGTGCCAGCGAGCCCCCCACCAGAGGAGATACGCAGTATTTT. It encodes CASEPPTRGDTQYF.

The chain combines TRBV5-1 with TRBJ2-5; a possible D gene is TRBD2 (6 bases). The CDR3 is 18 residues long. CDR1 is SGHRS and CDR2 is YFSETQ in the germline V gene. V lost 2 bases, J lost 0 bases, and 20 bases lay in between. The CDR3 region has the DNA TGCGCCAGCAGCTTCGGGACTGGACGGAATTCGTACCAAGAGACCCAGTACTTC. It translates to CASSFGTGRNSYQETQYF.

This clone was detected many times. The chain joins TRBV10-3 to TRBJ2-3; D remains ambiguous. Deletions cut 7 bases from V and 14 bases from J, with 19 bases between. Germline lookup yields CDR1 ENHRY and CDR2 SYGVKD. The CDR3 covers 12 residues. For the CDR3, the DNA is TGTGCCATCATGGGTCTGGGTCCCCCCATGTATTTT. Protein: CAIMGLGPPMYF.

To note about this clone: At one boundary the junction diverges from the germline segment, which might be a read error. The DNA of the CDR3 is TGTGCTAGCAGCCCCCGGACTGGTTTCGGCAATGAGCAGTTCTTC. Translating it yields CASSPRTGFGNEQFF. The V call is TRBV7-7, the J call TRBJ2-1; tentative D call: TRBD2 (5 bases). The CDR3 contains 15 residues. CDR1 is SSHAT and CDR2 is FNYEAQ in the germline V gene (reference sequence).

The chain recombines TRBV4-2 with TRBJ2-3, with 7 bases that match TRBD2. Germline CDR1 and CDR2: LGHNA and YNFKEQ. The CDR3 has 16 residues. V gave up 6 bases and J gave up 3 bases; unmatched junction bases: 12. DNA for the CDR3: TGTGCCAGCAGAACTACTAGCGACTTGGGGACAGATACGCAGTATTTT. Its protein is CASRTTSDLGTDTQYF.

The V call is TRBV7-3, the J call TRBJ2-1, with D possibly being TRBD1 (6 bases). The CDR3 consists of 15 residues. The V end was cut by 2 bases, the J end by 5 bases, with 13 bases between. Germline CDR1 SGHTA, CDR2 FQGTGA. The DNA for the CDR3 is TGTGCCAGCAGCTTACTGGGGGCGATGAACAATGAGCAGTTCTTC. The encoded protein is CASSLLGAMNNEQFF.

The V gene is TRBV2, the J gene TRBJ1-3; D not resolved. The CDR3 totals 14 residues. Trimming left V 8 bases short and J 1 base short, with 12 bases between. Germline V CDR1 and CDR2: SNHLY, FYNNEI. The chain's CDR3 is CASVYEESGNTIYF. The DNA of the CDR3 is TGTGCCAGCGTTTATGAGGAGTCTGGAAACACCATATATTTT. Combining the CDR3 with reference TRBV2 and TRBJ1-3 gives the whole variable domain EPEVTQTPSHQVTQMGQEVILRCVPISNHLYFYWYRQILGQKVEFLVSFYNNEISEKSEIFDDQFSVERPDGSNFTLKIRSTKLEDSAMYFCASVYEESGNTIYFGEGSWLTVV.

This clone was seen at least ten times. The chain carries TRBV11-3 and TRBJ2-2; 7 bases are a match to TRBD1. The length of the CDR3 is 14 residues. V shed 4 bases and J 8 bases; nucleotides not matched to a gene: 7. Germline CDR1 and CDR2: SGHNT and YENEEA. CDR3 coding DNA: TGTGCCAGCAGCTCGGGGACAGTCTTGGGGGAGCTGTTTTTT. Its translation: CASSSGTVLGELFF.

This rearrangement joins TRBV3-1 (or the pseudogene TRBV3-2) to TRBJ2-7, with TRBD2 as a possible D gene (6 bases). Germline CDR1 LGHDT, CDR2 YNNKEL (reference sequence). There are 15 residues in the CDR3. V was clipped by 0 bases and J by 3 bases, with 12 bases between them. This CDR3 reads CASSQDIMRGYEQYF. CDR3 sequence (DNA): TGTGCCAGCAGCCAAGATATAATGCGGGGCTACGAGCAGTACTTC.

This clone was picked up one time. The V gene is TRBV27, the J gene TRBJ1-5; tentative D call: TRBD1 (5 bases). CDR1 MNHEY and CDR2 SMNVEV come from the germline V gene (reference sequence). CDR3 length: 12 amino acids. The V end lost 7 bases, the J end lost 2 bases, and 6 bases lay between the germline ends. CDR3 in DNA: TGTGCCAGCATGGGGCGCAATCAGCCCCAGCATTTT. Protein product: CASMGRNQPQHF.

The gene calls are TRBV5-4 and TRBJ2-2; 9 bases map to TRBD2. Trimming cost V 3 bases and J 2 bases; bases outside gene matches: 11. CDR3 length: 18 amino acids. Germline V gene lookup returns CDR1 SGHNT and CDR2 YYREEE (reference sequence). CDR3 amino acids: CASSSNLGLAINTGELFF. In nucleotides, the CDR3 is TGTGCCAGCAGCTCCAACCTCGGACTAGCGATAAACACCGGGGAGCTGTTTTTT.

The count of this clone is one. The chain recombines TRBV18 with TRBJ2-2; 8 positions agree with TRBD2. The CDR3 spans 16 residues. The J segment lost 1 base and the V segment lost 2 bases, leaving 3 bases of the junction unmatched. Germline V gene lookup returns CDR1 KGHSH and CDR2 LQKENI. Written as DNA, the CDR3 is TGTGCCAGCTCACCATCGACTAGCGAGAACACCGGGGAGCTGTTTTTT. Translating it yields CASSPSTSENTGELFF.

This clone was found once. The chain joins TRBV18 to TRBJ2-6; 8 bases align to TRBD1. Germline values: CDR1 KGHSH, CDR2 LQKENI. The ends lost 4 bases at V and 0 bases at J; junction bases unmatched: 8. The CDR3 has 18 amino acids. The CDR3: CASSRSRGQGSGANVLTF. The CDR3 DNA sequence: TGTGCCAGCTCACGGAGTCGAGGACAGGGCTCTGGGGCCAACGTCCTGACTTTC.

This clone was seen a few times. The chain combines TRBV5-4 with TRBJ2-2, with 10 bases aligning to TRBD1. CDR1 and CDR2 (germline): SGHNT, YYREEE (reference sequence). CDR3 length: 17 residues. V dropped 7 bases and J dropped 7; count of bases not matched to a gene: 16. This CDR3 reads CASHTTQTGGVIGELFF. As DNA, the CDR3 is TGTGCCAGCCACACTACACAGACAGGGGGCGTGATCGGGGAGCTGTTTTTT.

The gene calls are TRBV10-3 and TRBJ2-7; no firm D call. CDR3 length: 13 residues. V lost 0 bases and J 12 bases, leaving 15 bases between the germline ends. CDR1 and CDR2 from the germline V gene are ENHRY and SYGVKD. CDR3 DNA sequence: TGTGCCATCAGTGAGTCAACCGCCAAATATCCGTACTTC. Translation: CAISESTAKYPYF.

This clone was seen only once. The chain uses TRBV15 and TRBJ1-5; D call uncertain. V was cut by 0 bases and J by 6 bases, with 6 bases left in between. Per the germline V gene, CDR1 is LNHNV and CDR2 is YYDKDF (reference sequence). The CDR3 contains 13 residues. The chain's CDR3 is CATSRDRSQPQHF. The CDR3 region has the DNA TGTGCCACCAGCAGAGATCGTAGTCAGCCCCAGCATTTT.